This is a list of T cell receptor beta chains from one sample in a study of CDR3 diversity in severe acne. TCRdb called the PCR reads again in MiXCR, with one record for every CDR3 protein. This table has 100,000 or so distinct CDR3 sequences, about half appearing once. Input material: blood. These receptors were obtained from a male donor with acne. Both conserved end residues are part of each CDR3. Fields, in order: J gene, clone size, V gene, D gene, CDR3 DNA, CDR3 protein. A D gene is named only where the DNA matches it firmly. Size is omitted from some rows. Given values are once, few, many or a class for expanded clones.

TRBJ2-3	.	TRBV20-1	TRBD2	TGCAGTGCTGCCGGACTAGCGGGAGGGCCTACGAATGCAGATACGCAGTATTTT	CSAAGLAGGPTNADTQYF
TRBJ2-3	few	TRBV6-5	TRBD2	TGTGCCAGCAGTTATGCGGGTGGACTAGGAGGCGATACGCAGTATTTT	CASSYAGGLGGDTQYF
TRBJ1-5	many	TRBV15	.	TGTGCCACCAGCAGAGATCAAAGGGGCAATCAGCCCCAGCATTTT	CATSRDQRGNQPQHF
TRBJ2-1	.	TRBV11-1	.	TGTGCCAGCAGTGTTGGCCGTGAGCAGTTCTTC	CASSVGREQFF
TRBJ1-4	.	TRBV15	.	TGTGCCACCAGCAGAGGGGCGGCAACTAATGAAAAACTGTTTTTT	CATSRGAATNEKLFF
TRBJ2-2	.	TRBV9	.	TGTGCCAGCAGCGGCCCAGGGGCTAGAGGGAGTTTGGACGGGGAGCTGTTTTTT	CASSGPGARGSLDGELFF
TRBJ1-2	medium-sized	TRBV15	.	TGTGCCACCAGCAGATCTGCGGGCGGCCCTCCCTATGGCTACACCTTC	CATSRSAGGPPYGYTF
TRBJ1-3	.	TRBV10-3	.	TGTGCCACACGACCATTTACCCGGGTCACTGGAAACACCATATATTTT	CATRPFTRVTGNTIYF
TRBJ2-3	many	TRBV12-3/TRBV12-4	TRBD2	TGTGCCAGCAGTCAAGGGACTAGCGGGGGGGATACGCAGTATTTT	CASSQGTSGGDTQYF
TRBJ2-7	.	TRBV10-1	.	TGCGCCAGCAGTGAGGGACAGCACGAGCAGTACTTC	CASSEGQHEQYF
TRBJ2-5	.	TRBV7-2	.	TGTGCCAGCGGCATACAGACAGGTGAAGAGACCCAGTACTTC	CASGIQTGEETQYF
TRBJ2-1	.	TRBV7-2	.	TGTGCCAGCACCCTACCACCCCAGGATGAGCAGTTCTTC	CASTLPPQDEQFF
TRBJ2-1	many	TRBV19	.	TGTGCCAGTAGTATGAGGGACTCTTTCAATGAGCAGTTCTTC	CASSMRDSFNEQFF
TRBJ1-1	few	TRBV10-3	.	TGTGCCACCGGCGAGGGAGTGAACACTGAAGCTTTCTTT	CATGEGVNTEAFF
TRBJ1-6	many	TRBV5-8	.	TGTGCCAGCAGCTTAAAAGGGGCTTCTATGGGCACACCCCTCCACTTT	CASSLKGASMGTPLHF
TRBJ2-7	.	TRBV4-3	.	TGCGCCAGCAGCCAAGGGGGCGGGACTCCGGACCCCTACGAGCAGTACTTC	CASSQGGGTPDPYEQYF
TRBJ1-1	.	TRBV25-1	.	TGTGCCAGTAGTATCGGGACATATAACACTGAAGCTTTCTTT	CASSIGTYNTEAFF
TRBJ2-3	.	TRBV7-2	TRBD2	TGTGCCAGCAGCATACGTGGTGGCGGGAGTATCACTAGCACAGATACGCAGTATTTT	CASSIRGGGSITSTDTQYF
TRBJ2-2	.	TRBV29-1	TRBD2	TGCAGCGTTGAAGATCTGGGACTAGCGATAGGGATGAACACCGGGGAGCTGTTTTTT	CSVEDLGLAIGMNTGELFF
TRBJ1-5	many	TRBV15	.	TGTGCCACCAGCAGAGATAAGCCGAATGACCAGCCCCAGCATTTT	CATSRDKPNDQPQHF
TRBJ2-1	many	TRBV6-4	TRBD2	TGTGCCAGCAGTGACGGTGGCGGGAGCAATGAGCAGTTCTTC	CASSDGGGSNEQFF
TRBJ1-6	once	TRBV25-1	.	TGTGCCAGCAGCCCTAGCGGGAGCTCCTATAATTCACCCCTCCACTTT	CASSPSGSSYNSPLHF
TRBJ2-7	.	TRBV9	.	TGTGCCAGCAGCGACGGACAGTCTAGCGAGCAGTACTTC	CASSDGQSSEQYF
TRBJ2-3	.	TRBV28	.	TGTGCCAGCAGTTTACAAGCGGGTACGCAGAATTTT	CASSLQAGTQNF
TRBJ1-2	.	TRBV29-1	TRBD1	TGCAGCGTTTCTAGCGGGAGGGGGCATGGCTACACCTTC	CSVSSGRGHGYTF
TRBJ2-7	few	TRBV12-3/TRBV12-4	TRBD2	TGTGCCAGCAGTTCCTCCCCGACTAGCTTTTACGAGCAGTACTTC	CASSSSPTSFYEQYF
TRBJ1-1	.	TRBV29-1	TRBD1	TGCAGCGTTGACGAGGGGGCGCGAGCTTTCTTT	CSVDEGARAFF
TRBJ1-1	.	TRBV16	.	TGTGCCAGCAGCCTGCGCAGGACTAGCACTGAAGCTTTCTTT	CASSLRRTSTEAFF
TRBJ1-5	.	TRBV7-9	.	TGTGCCAGCAGCCCCCTGGGGGGTATTATGGGCAATCAGCCCCAGCATTTT	CASSPLGGIMGNQPQHF
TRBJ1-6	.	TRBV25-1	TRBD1	TGTGCCAGCAGTCTCCCCGGGGCAGGGGGGAATTCACCCCTCCACTTT	CASSLPGAGGNSPLHF
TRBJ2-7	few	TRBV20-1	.	TGCAGTGCTAGAGATCTTCAGGGAGCGCGGGAGCAGTACTTC	CSARDLQGAREQYF
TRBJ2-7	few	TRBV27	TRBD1	TGTGCCAGCAGTTTAGTGGGGACAGGCGGAACCGGGCAGTACTTC	CASSLVGTGGTGQYF
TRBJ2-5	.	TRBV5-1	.	TGCGCCAGCAGCCAGGGGACGGGGGCCAATCAGCCCCAGTACTTC	CASSQGTGANQPQYF
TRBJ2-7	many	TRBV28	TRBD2	TGTGCCAGCAGTACGGGAGGCGAGCAGTACTTC	CASSTGGEQYF
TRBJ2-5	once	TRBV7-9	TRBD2	TGTGCCAGCAGCCCACCGGGACTAGCGGGACGGGAGACCCAGTACTTC	CASSPPGLAGRETQYF
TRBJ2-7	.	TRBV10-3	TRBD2	TGTGCCATCAGACTAACAGCGGGGAACTACGAGCAGTACTTC	CAIRLTAGNYEQYF
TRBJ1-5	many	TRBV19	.	TGTGCCAGTTCAGCCCAGGGTGGGAATCAGCCCCAGCATTTT	CASSAQGGNQPQHF
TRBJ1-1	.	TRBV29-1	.	TGCAGCGTTGGGGAGAACACTGAAGCTTTCTTT	CSVGENTEAFF
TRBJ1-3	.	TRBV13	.	TGTGCCAACAGCTTGGGTCCTGGGGCTGGAAACACCATATATTTT	CANSLGPGAGNTIYF
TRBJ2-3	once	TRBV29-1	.	TGCAGCGTTGATAGTACAGGAACCGCCACAGATACGCAGTATTTT	CSVDSTGTATDTQYF
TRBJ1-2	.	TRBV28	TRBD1	TGTGCCAGCAGTTTGGAGACAGGGGGCTCGGGGGGCTACACCTTC	CASSLETGGSGGYTF
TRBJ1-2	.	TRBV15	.	TGTGCCACCAGCAGAGCCGCTCTTTCTGGCTACACCTTC	CATSRAALSGYTF
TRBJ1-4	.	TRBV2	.	TGTGCCAGCAGTGATGGGGGAGAAAAACTGTTTTTT	CASSDGGEKLFF
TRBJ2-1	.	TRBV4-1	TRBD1	TGCGCCAGCAGCCAAGGAATTCGGGACAGGGAGGGCCCCTACAATGAGCAGTTCTTC	CASSQGIRDREGPYNEQFF
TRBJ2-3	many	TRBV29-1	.	TGCAGCGTTGTGGACGGCGTTAAATCGCAGTATTTT	CSVVDGVKSQYF
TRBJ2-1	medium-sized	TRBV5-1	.	TGCGCCAGCAGCTTGCAGCGGCAAGGAGTCTACAATGAGCAGTTCTTC	CASSLQRQGVYNEQFF
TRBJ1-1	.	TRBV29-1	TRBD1	TGCAGCGTATACGAAGGAGATGGCAGGGGGCAAACTGAAGCTTTCTTT	CSVYEGDGRGQTEAFF
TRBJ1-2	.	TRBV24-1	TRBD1	TGTGCCACCAGTGAATCGACAGGGCGTTACACCTTC	CATSESTGRYTF
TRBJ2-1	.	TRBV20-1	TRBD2	TGCAGTGCTAGACCTAGTAGCGGGAGTCGTGAGCAGTTCTTC	CSARPSSGSREQFF
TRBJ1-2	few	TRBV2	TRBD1	TGTGCCAGCATAGCAGGGGGCCGTGGCTACACCTTC	CASIAGGRGYTF
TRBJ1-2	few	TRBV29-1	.	TGCAGCGTTGAAGCAGGGACATATGGCTATGGCTACACCTTC	CSVEAGTYGYGYTF